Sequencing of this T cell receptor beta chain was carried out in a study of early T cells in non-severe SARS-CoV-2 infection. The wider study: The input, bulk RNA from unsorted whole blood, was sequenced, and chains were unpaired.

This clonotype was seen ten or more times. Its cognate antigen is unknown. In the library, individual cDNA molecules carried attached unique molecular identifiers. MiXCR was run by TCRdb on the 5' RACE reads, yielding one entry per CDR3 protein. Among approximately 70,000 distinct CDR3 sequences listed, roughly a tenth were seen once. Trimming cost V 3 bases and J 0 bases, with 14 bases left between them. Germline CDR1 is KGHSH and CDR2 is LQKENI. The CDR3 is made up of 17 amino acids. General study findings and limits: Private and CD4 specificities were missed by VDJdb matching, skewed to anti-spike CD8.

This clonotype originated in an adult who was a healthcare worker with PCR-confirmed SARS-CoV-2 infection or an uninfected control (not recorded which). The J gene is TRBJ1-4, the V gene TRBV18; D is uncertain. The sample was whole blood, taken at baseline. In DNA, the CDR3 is TGTGCCAGCTCACCCACGATCGGTGGAGCAACTAATGAAAAACTGTTTTTT. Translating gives CASSPTIGGATNEKLFF.